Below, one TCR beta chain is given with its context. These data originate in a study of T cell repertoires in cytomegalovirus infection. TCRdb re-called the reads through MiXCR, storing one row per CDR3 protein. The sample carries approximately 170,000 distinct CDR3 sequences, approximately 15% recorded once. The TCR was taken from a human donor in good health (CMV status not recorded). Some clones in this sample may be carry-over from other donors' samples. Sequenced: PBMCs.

CDR3 loop: CASRRPGDTGELFF. CDR3 DNA: TGTGCCAGCAGACGGCCCGGGGACACCGGGGAGCTGTTTTTT. V usage is TRBV6-2 or TRBV6-3 and J usage is TRBJ2-2, with a tentative D call TRBD2 (5 bases). Trimming cost V 6 bases and J 3 bases, with 11 bases left between them. Looked up from germline, CDR1 is MNHEY and CDR2 is SVGEGT. The CDR3 runs 14 residues.